These 11 T cell receptor beta chains share one sample of origin, sequenced in a study of human T cells and chemical hapten exposure. TCRdb re-called the RACE reads through MiXCR, storing one row per CDR3 protein. The sample includes 35,000 to 40,000 distinct CDR3 sequences, about 11% of them seen just once. The sample's time point: pre-sensitization, week 0. Treatment: therapeutic diphenylcyclopropenone sensitization with weekly scalp DPC. This specimen consisted of whole blood, obtained in connection with sensitization to the hapten diphenylcyclopropenone (DPC). All receptors derive from a man aged 25-45 years with alopecia areata. Some clones in this sample may be carry-over from other donors' samples.

Many counts were recorded for this clonotype. This chain uses TRBV7-8 with TRBJ2-1; weak D call: TRBD2 (6 bases). The V gene lost 3 bases and the J gene lost 9 bases, with 6 bases spanning the gap. In germline, CDR1 is SGHVS, CDR2 FQNEAQ. This CDR3 region has 11 residues. The CDR3 DNA follows: TGTGCCAGCAGCTTGGGAGGTGAGCAGTTCTTC. It is translated as CASSLGGEQFF.

The J gene is TRBJ1-1, the V gene TRBV12-3 or TRBV12-4, with D possibly TRBD1 on 5 matching bases. Trimming took 3 bases from V and 2 from J, leaving 10 bases between them. The CDR3 sequence is 14 residues long. The chain's CDR3 is CASSFSGINTEAFF. CDR3 in DNA: TGTGCCAGCAGTTTCTCAGGGATCAACACTGAAGCTTTCTTT.

A few counts support this clonotype. The chain couples TRBV20-1 to TRBJ2-5; 8 nucleotides match TRBD1. The CDR3 runs to 16 residues. The V gene end was trimmed by 6 bases and the J gene end by 4 bases; junction bases not matched to a gene: 16. Germline V gene sequence: CDR1 DFQATT, CDR2 SNEGSKA (reference sequence). The CDR3 DNA reads as TGCAGTGCGCAACTGAGCGGCAGGACAGGGAGAGAGACCCAGTACTTC. Encoded protein: CSAQLSGRTGRETQYF.

This clonotype was picked up many times. For the CDR3, the DNA is TGCAGCGCTAGGAGATCAGAGCGGGAGCAGTACGTC. It specifies CSARRSEREQYV. The chain combines TRBV20-1 with TRBJ2-7, with a possible D match to TRBD2 (5 bases). The germline V gene has CDR1 DFQATT and CDR2 SNEGSKA (reference sequence). CDR3 length equals 12 residues.

This clonotype was detected many times. The chain links TRBV7-9 to TRBJ2-1; 9 bases line up with TRBD2. Germline CDR1 reads SEHNR; CDR2 reads FQNEAQ (reference sequence). With V trimmed by 1 base and J by 10 bases, 11 bases remained unmatched. The CDR3 spans 16 residues. The CDR3 region has the DNA TGTGCCAGCAGCTTAGGTGCGCTAGCGGGAATCGGAGAGCAGTTCTTC. This codes for CASSLGALAGIGEQFF.

This clonotype was recorded many times. The rearrangement links TRBV29-1 to TRBJ1-1; TRBD1 is a possible D gene (6 bases). Per germline, CDR1 SQVTM and CDR2 ANQGSEA. With 4 bases removed from V and 0 bases from J, the gap between germline ends came to 9 bases. The CDR3 has 13 residues. The CDR3 sequence: CSVATGVNTEAFF. In nucleotides, the CDR3 is TGCAGCGTTGCGACAGGAGTGAACACTGAAGCTTTCTTT.

This clonotype was recorded at least ten times. The V call is TRBV7-6, the J call TRBJ2-1; unclear D gene. Per the germline V gene, CDR1 is SGHVS and CDR2 is FNYEAQ. The CDR3 is 14 amino acids. The ends were cut back, 4 bases at V and 8 bases at J, with 15 bases in the middle. The chain's CDR3 is CASSSSAILDEQFF. CDR3 bases: TGTGCCAGCAGCTCTTCGGCGATTTTGGATGAGCAGTTCTTC.

This clonotype was counted many times. This CDR3 reads CASSQPSTETQYF. CDR3 nucleotides: TGTGCCAGCAGCCAGCCCTCTACGGAGACCCAGTACTTC. V gene TRBV7-2 combines with J gene TRBJ2-5; D not resolved. The CDR3 spans 13 residues. The germline V gene encodes CDR1 SGHTA and CDR2 FQGNSA. Trimming took off 5 bases at V and 5 bases at J, with 12 bases between the two ends.

This clonotype was counted only a few times. The chain has TRBV19 and TRBJ2-3; 7 bases line up with TRBD1. This CDR3 has 13 residues. Germline V lookup: CDR1 LNHDA, CDR2 SQIVND (reference sequence). V lost 10 bases to trimming and J lost 4 bases; unmatched junction nucleotides: 8. The chain's CDR3 is CATSLTGADTQYF. The CDR3 DNA reads TGTGCCACCTCCCTTACAGGGGCAGATACGCAGTATTTT.

Many counts were recorded for this clonotype. CDR3 DNA: TGTGCCAGCAGTTTGGGGCTAGCGGGAGGTGATGAGCAGTTCTTC. Its translation: CASSLGLAGGDEQFF. The chain uses TRBV12-3 or TRBV12-4 and TRBJ2-1; the match to TRBD2 covers 11 bases. The CDR3 covers 15 residues. Trimming at V came to 3 bases and at J to 8 bases, leaving 6 bases not matched to a gene.

The rearrangement joins TRBV11-2 to TRBJ1-2; 7 bases are shared with TRBD1. This CDR3 region has 14 residues. V shed 5 bases, J shed 5 bases, and the junction held 8 bases outside the gene matches. Germline V gene sequence: CDR1 SGHAT, CDR2 FQNNGV. CDR3 protein: CASSPTGSKYGYTF. In nucleotides, the CDR3 is TGTGCCAGCAGCCCGACAGGGTCCAAGTATGGCTACACCTTC. Looking up the rest from reference TRBV11-2 and TRBJ1-2 gives the full variable domain: EAGVAQSPRYKIIEKRQSVAFWCNPISGHATLYWYQQILGQGPKLLIQFQNNGVVDDSQLPKDRFSAERLKGVDSTLKIQPAKLEDSAVYLCASSPTGSKYGYTFGSGTRLTVV.